Following are 15 T cell receptor beta chains from one sample sequenced in a study of shared clonotypes between healthy human individuals. The protocol was immunoSEQ multiplex PCR, while the TCRdb copy is restricted to in-frame clones and leaves out a portion. The sample records around 2.5 million clones, 80% to 95% being singletons. The specimen sequenced was naive CD4+ T cells from PBMCs. Subset defined: CD45RA+ positively selected. These receptors originate from a man aged 18 to 30 in good health. Some clones in this sample may be carry-over from other donors' samples.

This sequence joins TRBV4-2 and TRBJ2-7, with D unresolved. The CDR3 runs to 15 residues. Trimming removed 1 base from V and 3 bases from J, with 13 bases in between. In germline, CDR1 is LGHNA, CDR2 YNFKEQ. CDR3 coding DNA: TGTGCCAGCAGCCAAGCCCTGGGAAAAGGCTACGAGCAGTACTTC. It specifies CASSQALGKGYEQYF.

The rearrangement uses TRBV29-1 and TRBJ2-7; the match to TRBD2 covers 8 bases. Losses at the gene ends were 5 bases for V and 4 bases for J; bases not matched to a gene: 7. CDR1 SQVTM and CDR2 ANQGSEA come from the germline V gene. The CDR3 extends over 13 amino acids. The chain's CDR3 is CSVTGGPGYEQYF. The CDR3 DNA sequence: TGCAGCGTTACGGGGGGGCCCGGGTACGAGCAGTACTTC.

The chain links TRBV4-1 to TRBJ1-5; TRBD1 is a possible D gene (6 bases). CDR1 MGHRA and CDR2 YSYEKL come from the germline V gene. V was pared by 1 base and J by 2 bases, with 15 bases between. The CDR3 length is 17 residues. The CDR3 loop reads CASSQGATGKGNQPQHF. As DNA, the CDR3 is TGCGCCAGCAGCCAAGGGGCAACAGGGAAAGGCAATCAGCCCCAGCATTTT.

The genes are TRBV28 and TRBJ2-1; D perhaps matches TRBD2 (5 bases). V lost 4 bases to trimming and J lost 0 bases, with 13 bases between them. The CDR3 runs to 16 residues. Germline values: CDR1 MDHEN, CDR2 SYDVKM. The CDR3 region has the DNA TGTGCCAGCAGTTCTCTTAGCGCCAGCTCCTACAATGAGCAGTTCTTC. It specifies CASSSLSASSYNEQFF.

V gene TRBV6-6 combines with J gene TRBJ2-7; D is unresolved. Germline values: CDR1 MNHNY, CDR2 SVGAGI (reference sequence). This CDR3 region has 14 residues. The germline V and J ends were trimmed by 0 bases and 5 bases, with 11 bases remaining between them. The CDR3 loop is CASSYSSYPHEQYF. The CDR3 DNA sequence: TGTGCCAGCAGTTACTCATCCTACCCCCACGAGCAGTACTTC.

Details on this clone: A much larger clone differs from this one at a single base, so this may be a read error. Other DNA variants within this sample encode the same CDR3. The chain is built from TRBV7-6 and TRBJ2-1; D ambiguous. With 3 bases removed from V and 4 bases from J, the gap between germline ends came to 1 base. The CDR3 runs to 11 residues. From germline, CDR1 is SGHVS and CDR2 FNYEAQ. CDR3 protein: CASSFYNEQFF. The DNA for the CDR3 is TGTGCCAGCAGCTTTTACAATGAGCAGTTCTTC. Filled out from reference TRBV7-6 and TRBJ2-1, the complete variable domain reads GAGVSQSPRYKVTKRGQDVALRCDPISGHVSLYWYRQALGQGPEFLTYFNYEAQQDKSGLPNDRFSAERPEGSISTLTIQRTEQRDSAMYRCASSFYNEQFFGPGTRLTVL.

This chain joins TRBV10-2 and TRBJ2-3; D is possibly TRBD2 (5 bases). Germline CDR1 WSHSY, CDR2 SAAADI. Deletions cut 2 bases from V and 13 bases from J, with 16 bases between. This CDR3 contains 13 residues. Here the CDR3 reads CASSEPDPGVKYF. The CDR3 nucleotides read TGCGCCAGCAGTGAGCCGGACCCCGGGGTAAAGTATTTT.

The chain joins TRBV19 to TRBJ2-3; 8 bases fit TRBD1. The V gene end was trimmed by 3 bases and the J gene end by 3 bases; junction bases not matched to a gene: 8. The germline V gene has CDR1 LNHDA and CDR2 SQIVND (reference sequence). The length of the CDR3 is 16 residues. Here the CDR3 DNA reads TGTGCCAGTAGTATTTGGGCAGGGGGCGCGACAGATACGCAGTATTTT. The encoded protein is CASSIWAGGATDTQYF.

J is TRBJ2-4 and V is TRBV30; no firm D call. Trimming shortened V by 2 bases and J by 1 base, and 6 bases separated the two germline ends. This CDR3 has 13 residues. CDR1 is GTSNPN and CDR2 is SVGIG in the germline V gene (reference sequence). The chain's CDR3 is CAWSSDAKNIQYF. CDR3 coding DNA: TGTGCCTGGAGTTCGGACGCCAAAAACATTCAGTACTTC. The whole variable domain, remainder taken from reference TRBV30 and TRBJ2-4, is SQTIHQWPATLVQPVGSPLSLECTVEGTSNPNLYWYRQAAGRGLQLLFYSVGIGQISSEVPQNLSASRPQDRQFILSSKKLLLSDSGFYLCAWSSDAKNIQYFGAGTRLSVL.

This clone was counted once. The rearrangement uses TRBV5-1 and TRBJ2-5, with 9 nucleotides matching TRBD2. The CDR3 totals 15 residues. Trimming removed 3 bases from V and 5 bases from J; junction bases left unmatched: 8. Germline loops: CDR1 SGHRS, CDR2 YFSETQ. The CDR3 here is CASSSQAGGAETQYF. Here the CDR3 DNA reads TGCGCCAGCAGCTCCCAAGCGGGGGGCGCGGAGACCCAGTACTTC.

This chain uses TRBV30 with TRBJ2-5, with D perhaps matching TRBD1 (6 bases). The ends were cut back, 4 bases at V and 4 bases at J, with 13 bases in the middle. Germline CDR1 is GTSNPN and CDR2 is SVGIG (reference sequence). This CDR3 comprises 13 residues. The CDR3 loop reads CAWNRGIGETQYF. CDR3 nucleotides: TGTGCCTGGAATAGGGGGATTGGAGAGACCCAGTACTTC.

The chain combines TRBV29-1 with TRBJ2-6, with D tentatively TRBD1 (5 bases). V was cut by 4 bases and J by 4 bases, with 8 bases left in between. The CDR3 loop spans 13 amino acids. Germline CDR1 and CDR2: SQVTM and ANQGSEA. The CDR3 nucleotides are TGCAGCGTTGGACAGTCCGGGGCCAACGTCCTGACTTTC. Its translation is CSVGQSGANVLTF. The full variable domain, completed using reference TRBV29-1 and TRBJ2-6, is SAVISQKPSRDICQRGTSLTIQCQVDSQVTMMFWYRQQPGQSLTLIATANQGSEATYESGFVIDKFPISRPNLTFSTLTVSNMSPEDSSIYLCSVGQSGANVLTFGAGSRLTVL.

The genes are TRBV9 and TRBJ2-1; TRBD2 agrees at 8 bases. Germline trimming cut 4 bases from V and 8 bases from J; bases unmatched to any gene: 11. CDR3 size: 15 residues. CDR1 and CDR2 (germline): SGDLS, YYNGEE. CDR3 DNA sequence: TGTGCCAGCAGCCCCCGGGCTAGCGGGTCGGATGAGCAGTTCTTC. This gives the protein CASSPRASGSDEQFF.

This clone was found once. This specimen includes other DNA sequences encoding the same CDR3. V usage is TRBV20-1 and J usage is TRBJ2-3, with D uncertain. V was pared by 3 bases and J by 3 bases, with 4 bases between. The CDR3 consists of 11 residues. Per the germline V gene, CDR1 is DFQATT and CDR2 is SNEGSKA (reference sequence). CDR3 in amino acids: CSARGTDTQYF. The DNA for the CDR3 is TGCAGTGCTAGGGGGACAGATACGCAGTATTTT.

The chain carries TRBV6-7 and TRBJ2-5, with TRBD1 matching 8 bases. TRBV6-7 is reported as an ORF; its role is uncertain. After removal of 5 bases from V and 5 bases from J, the junction contained 10 bases not matched to a gene. The CDR3 has 15 amino acids. CDR3 bases: TGTGCCAGCAGTCGCCACCAGGGGGCTTGGGAGACCCAGTACTTC. Its translation: CASSRHQGAWETQYF.